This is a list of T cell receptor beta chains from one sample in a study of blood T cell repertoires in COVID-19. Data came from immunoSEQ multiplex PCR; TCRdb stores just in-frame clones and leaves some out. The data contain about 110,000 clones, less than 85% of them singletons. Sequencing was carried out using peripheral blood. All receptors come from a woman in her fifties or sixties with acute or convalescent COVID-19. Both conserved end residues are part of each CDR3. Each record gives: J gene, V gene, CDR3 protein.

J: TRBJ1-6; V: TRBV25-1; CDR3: CASRQTATGLASPLHF
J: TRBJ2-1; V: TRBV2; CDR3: CASREETQVEFF
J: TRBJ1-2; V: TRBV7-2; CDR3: CASSTPDRNYGYTF
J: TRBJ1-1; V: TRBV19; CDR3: CATQRGYTEAFF
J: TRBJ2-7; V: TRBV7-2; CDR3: CASSNQRGASYEQYF
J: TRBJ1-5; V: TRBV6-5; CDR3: CASRSTGVSNQPQHF
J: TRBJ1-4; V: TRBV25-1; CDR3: CASSRQGTGTDEKLFF
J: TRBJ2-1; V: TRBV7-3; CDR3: CASSRGGTSTYNEQFF
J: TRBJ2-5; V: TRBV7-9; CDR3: CASILTVGEETQYF
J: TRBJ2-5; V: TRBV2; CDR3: CASTGSRKETQYF
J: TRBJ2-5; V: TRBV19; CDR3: CASSISGPGGGWEETQYF
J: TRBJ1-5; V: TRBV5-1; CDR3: CASSLIQGGEAQHF
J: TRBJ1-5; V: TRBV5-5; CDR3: CASSFSGQGASGNQPQHF
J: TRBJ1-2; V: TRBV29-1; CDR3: CSATENYGYTF
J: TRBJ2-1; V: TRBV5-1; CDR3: CASSRPDSPITANNEQFF
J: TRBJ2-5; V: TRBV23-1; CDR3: CASSQSRETQYF
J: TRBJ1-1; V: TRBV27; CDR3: CASSYGGGNTEAFF
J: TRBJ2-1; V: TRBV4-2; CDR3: CASSRGQGTYNEQFF
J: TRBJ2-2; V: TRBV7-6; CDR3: CASSRLTSGGGETGELFF
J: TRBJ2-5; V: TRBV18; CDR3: CASSRGTSGVQETQYF
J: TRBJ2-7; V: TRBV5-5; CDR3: CASRRGLANKGSYEQYF
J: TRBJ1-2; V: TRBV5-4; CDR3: CASTEGQGGVYTF
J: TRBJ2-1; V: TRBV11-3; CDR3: CASSSLAGGYNEQFF
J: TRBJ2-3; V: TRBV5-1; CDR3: CASSLETDTQYF
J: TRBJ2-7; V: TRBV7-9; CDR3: CASSLAGGHEQYF
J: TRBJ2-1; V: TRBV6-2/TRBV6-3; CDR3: CASSYRAGNSYNEQFF
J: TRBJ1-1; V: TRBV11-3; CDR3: CASSLDGQGNTEAFF
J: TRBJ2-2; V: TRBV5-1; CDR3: CASTWDRPNTGELFF
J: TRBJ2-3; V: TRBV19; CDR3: CASSSADTQYF
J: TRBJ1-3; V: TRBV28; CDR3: CASSFTLTGGDGNTIYF
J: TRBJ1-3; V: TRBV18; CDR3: CASSANRDSLLTIYF
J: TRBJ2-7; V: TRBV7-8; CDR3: CASSRDSYSYEQYF
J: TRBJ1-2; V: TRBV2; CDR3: CASSLRDRGLAYGYTF
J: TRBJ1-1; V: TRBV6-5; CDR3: CASRTRHNTEAFF
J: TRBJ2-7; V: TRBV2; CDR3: CASSTGQGNEQYF
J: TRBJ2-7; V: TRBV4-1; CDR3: CASSLWLPAGSYEQYF
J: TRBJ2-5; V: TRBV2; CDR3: CASKGQGQETQYF
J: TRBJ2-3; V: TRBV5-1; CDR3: CASSPIRTSGGTDTQYF
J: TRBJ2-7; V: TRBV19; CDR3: CASSIGRQGMHEQYF
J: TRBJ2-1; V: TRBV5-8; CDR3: CASSQGPGNEQFF
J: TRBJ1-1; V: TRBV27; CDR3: CASSFSQITEAFF
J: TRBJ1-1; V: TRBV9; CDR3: CASSVGGQLNTEAFF
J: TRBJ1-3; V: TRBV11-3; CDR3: CASSLGGGNSGNTIYF
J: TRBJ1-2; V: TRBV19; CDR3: CASTIIGTGEKLGYTF
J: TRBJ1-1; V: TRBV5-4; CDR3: CASSFGGAGTGNTEAFF
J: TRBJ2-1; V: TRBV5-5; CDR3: CASSLVVVYNEQFF
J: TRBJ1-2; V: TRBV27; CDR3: CASSFREGRRAGYTF
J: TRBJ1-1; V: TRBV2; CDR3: CAIRTGGLYTEAFF
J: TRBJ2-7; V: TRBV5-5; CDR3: CASSLVVETYEQYF
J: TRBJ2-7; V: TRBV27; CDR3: CASSSYGQRTYEQYF
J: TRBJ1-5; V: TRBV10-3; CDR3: CAISDDRNSNQPQHF
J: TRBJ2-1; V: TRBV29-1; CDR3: CSVEDSLRNEQFF
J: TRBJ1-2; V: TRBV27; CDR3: CASTRTGGYYGYTF
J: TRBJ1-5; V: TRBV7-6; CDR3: CASSVLRGGNQPQHF